This TCR beta chain is drawn from a study of tumor-infiltrating lymphocytes in primary liver carcinoma. Study details: Surgeons treated the primary liver carcinoma of the patients by surgical resection. Lesions, classed as T1-T3 N0M0, spanned roughly 4.2 to 11 cm across.

Extraction also yielded germline DNA, while blood RNA was obtained from unsorted whole blood. Reverse transcription of around 500 ng total RNA with a constant-region primer produced TCR beta cDNA. The TCR beta library was amplified through three nested multiplex PCR rounds in a modified ARM-PCR procedure. TCRdb re-derived calls from the multiplex PCR reads in MiXCR, one entry per CDR3 protein. The sample carries more than 150,000 distinct CDR3 sequences, over 50% recorded once. The sequence derives from a middle-aged man with primary liver carcinoma and hepatitis B virus infection. Sequencing was performed on peripheral blood.

The CDR3 DNA reads TGCGCCAGCAGCCAAAAAGCGGGCCTTCCCTACGAGCAGTACTTC. Translating it yields CASSQKAGLPYEQYF. The chain employs TRBV4-1 and TRBJ2-7, with TRBD2 as a possible D gene (6 bases). The CDR3 runs 15 residues. Germline V gene sequence: CDR1 MGHRA, CDR2 YSYEKL. With 2 bases removed from V and 2 bases from J, the gap between germline ends came to 13 bases.